This T cell receptor beta chain came from a study of graft-versus-host responses after intestinal transplantation. Study-wide context: Grafts were multivisceral, liver-intestinal, or isolated intestinal.

The CDR3 spans 15 residues. V gave up 6 bases and J gave up 7 bases, with 18 bases separating them. The germline gives CDR1 SEHNR, CDR2 FQNEAQ (reference sequence). Processing was applied to graft tissue in order to liberate intraepithelial and lamina propria lymphocytes. Sequencing was performed with immunoSEQ multiplex PCR; in TCRdb, only in-frame clones are kept and a portion is missing. The data contain about 11,000 clones, roughly 80% of them singletons. Material: ileum tissue, obtained 23 days after intestinal transplant. J is TRBJ1-4 and V is TRBV7-9; perhaps TRBD1 as D (5 bases). The TCR originated in a human patient who received an intestinal transplant, so some T cells may come from the graft donor. CDR3 DNA sequence: TGTGCCAGCAGTTCGTCTCAGGGAAGGAGTGAAAAACTGTTTTTT. Its translation is CASSSSQGRSEKLFF.